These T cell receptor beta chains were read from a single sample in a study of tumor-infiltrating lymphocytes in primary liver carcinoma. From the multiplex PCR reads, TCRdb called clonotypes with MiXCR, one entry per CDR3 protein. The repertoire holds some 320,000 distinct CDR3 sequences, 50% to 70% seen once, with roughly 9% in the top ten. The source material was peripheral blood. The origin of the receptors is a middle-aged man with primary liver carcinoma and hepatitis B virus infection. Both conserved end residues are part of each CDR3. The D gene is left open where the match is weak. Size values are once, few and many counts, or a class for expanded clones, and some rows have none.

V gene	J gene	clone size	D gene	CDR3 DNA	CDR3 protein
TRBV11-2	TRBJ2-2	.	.	TGTGCCAGTAGCTTAGTGGATTCGGCCGGGGAGCTGTTTTTT	CASSLVDSAGELFF
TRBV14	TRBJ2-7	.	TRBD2	TGTGCCAGCAGCCAAGATCGGACTAGGGGCGGAGAGCAGTACTTC	CASSQDRTRGGEQYF
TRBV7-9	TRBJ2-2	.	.	TGTGCCAGCAGCTTTATGAGGGCGAACACCGGGGAGCTGTTTTTT	CASSFMRANTGELFF
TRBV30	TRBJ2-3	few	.	TGTGCCTGGAGTGTACTAAGAACAGATACGCAGTATTTT	CAWSVLRTDTQYF
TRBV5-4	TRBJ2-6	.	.	TGTGCCAGCAGCTTCAAGAGCTCTGGGGCCAACGTCCTAAGTTTC	CASSFKSSGANVLSF
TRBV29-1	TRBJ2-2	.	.	TGCAACGTCCTCGGTCCGGGGCCCACCGGGGAGCTGTTTTTT	CNVLGPGPTGELFF
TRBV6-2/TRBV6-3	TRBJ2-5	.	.	TGTGCCAGCAGGATTGGGATGGGGGGAGAGACCCAGTACTTC	CASRIGMGGETQYF
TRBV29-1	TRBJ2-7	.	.	TGCAGCGTAGACGACGGCCCCTACGAGCAGTACTTC	CSVDDGPYEQYF
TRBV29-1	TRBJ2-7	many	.	TGCAGCGTTGCCGGGACTCCCCCCTACGAGCAGTACTTC	CSVAGTPPYEQYF
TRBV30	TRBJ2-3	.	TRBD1	TGTGCCTGGAGTTACCGGGACAGGGGCCTTCCAGATACGCAGTATTTT	CAWSYRDRGLPDTQYF
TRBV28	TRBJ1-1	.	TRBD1	TGTGCCAGCAGTTTACTGGGACAGATGGACACTGAAGCTTTCTTT	CASSLLGQMDTEAFF
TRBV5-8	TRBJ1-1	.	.	TGTGCCAGCCTCTCAGTTCTCGGTGAGGTGAACACTGAAGCTTTCTTT	CASLSVLGEVNTEAFF
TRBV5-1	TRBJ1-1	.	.	TGCGCCAGCAGCTTGGTGGTGGGGGGAGTCACTGAAGCTTTCTTT	CASSLVVGGVTEAFF
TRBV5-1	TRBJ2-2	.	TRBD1	TGCGCCAGCAGCTGGGGACAGGGCTACGGGGAGCTGTTGTTT	CASSWGQGYGELLF
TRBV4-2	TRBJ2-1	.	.	TGTGCCAGCAACCAAAATCAACTATCGGTGTCCTACAACAAGCAGTTCTTC	CASNQNQLSVSYNKQFF
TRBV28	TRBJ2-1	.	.	TGTGCGACCTTGGGTTCTGGAGCCGGCGATGAGCAGTTCTTC	CATLGSGAGDEQFF
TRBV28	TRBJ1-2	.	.	TGTGCCAGCAGTCAGCCCCCTCTCGGGGGCTACACCTTC	CASSQPPLGGYTF
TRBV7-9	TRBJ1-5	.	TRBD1	TGTGCCAGCAACCAGGGGGCAGGACAGCCCCAGCATTTT	CASNQGAGQPQHF
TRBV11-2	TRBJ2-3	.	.	TGTACCAGCACGTTTACAGGGGAGGATAGGCAGTATTTT	CTSTFTGEDRQYF
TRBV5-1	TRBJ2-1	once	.	TGCGCCAGCAGCGTCGGGGGGCCTCCCTACAATGAGCAGTTCTTC	CASSVGGPPYNEQFF
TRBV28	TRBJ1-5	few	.	TGTGCCAGCAGTTTTTCCAGAGATCAGCCCCAGCATTTT	CASSFSRDQPQHF
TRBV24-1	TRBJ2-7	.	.	TGTGCCACCAGTGATGCGCGGGACAGCTACGTGCAGTACTTC	CATSDARDSYVQYF
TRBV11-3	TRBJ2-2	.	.	TGTGTCAGCAGCATGACAAACTTAACCGGGGAGCTGTTTTTT	CVSSMTNLTGELFF
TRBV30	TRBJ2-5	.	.	TGTGCCTGGAGCCCCCTCGCGGGGACCGGAGAGACCCAGTACTTC	CAWSPLAGTGETQYF
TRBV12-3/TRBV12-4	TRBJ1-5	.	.	TGTGCCAGCGGTGGGGGGACGAGGCGGCCCCAACATTTT	CASGGGTRRPQHF
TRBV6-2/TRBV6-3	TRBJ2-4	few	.	TGTGCCAGCGCCCAGGATGGGGCCAAAAACATTCAGTACTTC	CASAQDGAKNIQYF